This T cell receptor beta chain appears in the sequencing data of a study of blood T cell repertoires in COVID-19. The CDR3 has 15 amino acids. V was cut by 0 bases and J by 4 bases, with 13 bases left in between. The germline gives CDR1 SGHNT, CDR2 YYREEE (reference sequence). TCRdb's table, derived via immunoSEQ multiplex PCR, lists solely in-frame clones and lacks some. The repertoire has around 30,000 clones, around 77% of them found once; the top ten carry 16%. The sample comprised peripheral blood. This clonotype originated in a human donor in a cohort sampled during active COVID-19. The rearrangement uses TRBV5-4 and TRBJ1-1; possible D gene TRBD1, 6 bases. The CDR3 nucleotides are TGTGCCAGCAGCTTGGGGGGCGGGGGCCGCACTGAAGCTTTCTTT. It encodes CASSLGGGGRTEAFF.